Listed below are T cell receptor beta chains from one sample, sequenced in a study of CD8+ T cells in alopecia areata. Sequenced by immunoSEQ multiplex PCR; TCRdb stores in-frame clones only, minus some. Among about 140,000 clones, around 83% were seen once, and the ten largest hold roughly 13%. The material was CD8+ T cells sorted from blood, obtained at week 4, from a patient treated with tofacitinib. All receptors come from a human donor with alopecia areata. CDR3s include the opening cysteine and the closing phenylalanine or tryptophan. The D gene is left open where the match is weak. The listing skips clone size in some rows; elsewhere it reads once, few, many or a size class.

D gene,J gene,V gene,clone size,CDR3 protein,CDR3 DNA
-,TRBJ2-7,TRBV7-8,few,CASSSYLGGSYEQYF,TGTGCCAGCAGTTCCTACTTAGGGGGATCCTACGAGCAGTACTTC
TRBD1,TRBJ2-5,TRBV29-1,-,CSVESVGTGLETQYF,TGCAGCGTTGAAAGTGTGGGGACAGGGCTAGAGACCCAGTACTTC
-,TRBJ2-1,TRBV9,-,CASTMDAINEQFF,TGTGCCAGCACCATGGACGCTATCAATGAGCAGTTCTTC
-,TRBJ2-7,TRBV29-1,few,CSVEEYGSSDYEQYF,TGCAGCGTTGAAGAATACGGGAGTAGCGACTACGAGCAGTACTTC
-,TRBJ2-1,TRBV27,-,CASSLRGHQQFF,TGTGCCAGCAGTTTAAGAGGACACCAGCAGTTCTTC
-,TRBJ1-2,TRBV27,once,CASRPVGGNYGYTF,TGTGCCAGCCGACCTGTGGGGGGGAACTATGGCTACACCTTC
-,TRBJ2-7,TRBV7-6,-,CASSLRSGREQYF,TGTGCCAGCAGCCTTCGGTCAGGGCGGGAGCAGTACTTC
-,TRBJ2-7,TRBV29-1,-,CSVETDSSYEQYF,TGCAGCGTTGAAACAGACAGCTCCTACGAGCAGTACTTC
-,TRBJ2-3,TRBV6-4,-,CASSEKAVPSSDTQYF,TGTGCCAGCAGTGAGAAGGCGGTCCCTAGCTCAGATACGCAGTATTTT
-,TRBJ1-1,TRBV29-1,-,CSVEFDGPEAFF,TGCAGCGTTGAGTTCGATGGGCCTGAAGCTTTCTTT
-,TRBJ2-5,TRBV6-5,-,CASSLQETQYF,TGTGCCAGCAGTTTGCAAGAGACCCAGTACTTC
-,TRBJ1-1,TRBV29-1,-,CSTRNPDEAFF,TGCAGCACTCGTAATCCCGACGAAGCTTTCTTT
-,TRBJ2-1,TRBV19,few,CASSIAPLDEQFF,TGTGCCAGTAGTATAGCTCCGCTCGATGAGCAGTTCTTC
-,TRBJ2-1,TRBV29-1,-,CSVDGGTYNEQFF,TGCAGCGTTGATGGGGGAACCTACAATGAGCAGTTCTTC
-,TRBJ2-1,TRBV14,-,CASSQDQGLSYNEQFF,TGTGCCAGCAGCCAAGATCAGGGACTCTCCTACAATGAGCAGTTCTTC
TRBD1,TRBJ1-1,TRBV19,-,CASTFPGQGMNTEAFF,TGTGCCAGTACCTTCCCGGGACAGGGGATGAACACTGAAGCTTTCTTT
TRBD1,TRBJ1-1,TRBV5-1,once,CASSIRTGGRNTEAFF,TGCGCCAGCAGCATCCGGACAGGCGGTCGGAACACTGAAGCTTTCTTT
TRBD1,TRBJ2-5,TRBV28,few,CASSFSDRVKETQYF,TGTGCCAGCAGTTTTTCCGACAGGGTGAAAGAGACCCAGTACTTC
TRBD1,TRBJ2-1,TRBV2,-,CAIPGTGDNEQFF,TGTGCCATCCCCGGGACAGGGGATAATGAGCAGTTCTTC
-,TRBJ2-7,TRBV9,-,CASSVGSEQYF,TGTGCCAGCAGCGTGGGGAGTGAGCAGTACTTC
-,TRBJ1-2,TRBV27,-,CASSLRGNGYTF,TGTGCCAGCAGTTTACGGGGGAATGGCTACACCTTC
TRBD2,TRBJ2-7,TRBV2,once,CASSDGSSGEQYF,TGTGCCAGCAGTGATGGGTCTAGCGGCGAGCAGTACTTC
-,TRBJ2-5,TRBV27,-,CASRSGDRRRETQYF,TGTGCCAGCAGGTCGGGGGATAGGCGGCGAGAGACCCAGTACTTC
-,TRBJ2-3,TRBV19,-,CASSIGGVSTDTQYF,TGTGCCAGTAGTATTGGGGGAGTAAGCACAGATACGCAGTATTTT
TRBD1,TRBJ1-3,TRBV25-1,-,CASSGHRGSGNTIYF,TGTGCCAGCAGTGGCCACAGGGGCTCTGGAAACACCATATATTTT
TRBD1,TRBJ2-1,TRBV29-1,few,CSVEGQLTHNEQFF,TGCAGCGTTGAGGGACAGCTTACCCACAATGAGCAGTTCTTC
-,TRBJ2-3,TRBV27,once,CASSFSGTVTDTQYF,TGTGCCAGCAGTTTTTCCGGGACGGTCACAGATACGCAGTATTTT
-,TRBJ2-7,TRBV6-1,-,CASRVGAPEQYF,TGTGCCAGCAGGGTGGGGGCACCCGAGCAGTACTTC